This T cell receptor beta chain stems from a study of T cell repertoires in cytomegalovirus infection. Study summary: Public TCR beta signatures provided an indication of both CMV infection and a matching HLA type.

TCRdb reprocessed the reads via MiXCR and lists one record per CDR3 protein. The profile shows 35,000 to 55,000 distinct CDR3 sequences, about a fifth of them singletons. This clonotype was seen a few times. Its antigen is not known. Findings of the study overall: CMV-specific TCR beta clonotypes restricted by HLA-C dominated the ex vivo response.

The CDR3 is 15 residues long. The ends were cut back, 6 bases at V and 4 bases at J, with 17 bases in the middle. Germline assignment: CDR1 MNHEY and CDR2 SVGEGT. This material consisted of CD8+ T cells from cultured PBMCs, taken from culture after CMV antigen stimulation. The genes are TRBV6-2 or TRBV6-3 and TRBJ2-3, with D possibly matching TRBD1 (5 bases). The receptor's source is a human donor in good health (CMV status not recorded). Some clones in this sample may be carry-over from other donors' samples. The CDR3: CASSPLPSRADTQYF. CDR3 DNA sequence: TGTGCCAGCAGCCCTCTCCCCTCCAGGGCAGATACGCAGTATTTT.